This T cell receptor (beta chain) was profiled in a study of CD8+ T cells in alopecia areata. From germline, CDR1 is SQVTM and CDR2 ANQGSEA. The CDR3 is 11 amino acids. This sample's treatment: oral pan-JAK inhibitor, 5-10 mg twice daily. In this sample, this clone turned up a few times. One end of the junction does not line up with germline, which may come from a read error. Extracted RNA was reverse transcribed, and the resulting cDNA served as sequencing template. Clones were sequenced by immunoSEQ multiplex PCR, and TCRdb holds only the in-frame ones, with some missing. The sample consists of about 70,000 clones, approximately 29% of them appearing once.

The receptor was isolated from a human donor with alopecia areata. The sample consisted of CD8+ T cells sorted from blood, taken at week 4, from a patient treated with tofacitinib. The rearrangement uses TRBV29-1 and TRBJ2-7, with 7 nucleotides matching TRBD1. In nucleotides, the CDR3 is TGCAGCGTTTTCTGGGGGACAGAGCTCTCCTTC. It specifies CSVFWGTELSF.